The 6 T cell receptor beta chains given below trace back to one sample, sequenced in a study of T cell changes during pregnancy in multiple sclerosis. Only in-frame clones appear in the TCRdb table, and some are missing; sequencing was by immunoSEQ multiplex PCR. In the table there are roughly 80,000 clones, 90% to 95% of which are singletons. Sequenced here: peripheral blood, sampled in the second trimester of pregnancy. Receptor source: a female donor with multiple sclerosis, enrolled in a pregnancy study.

This sequence joins TRBV11-2 and TRBJ1-2, with D perhaps TRBD1 (5 bases). Trimming shortened V by 5 bases and J by 1 base, and 17 bases separated the two germline ends. This CDR3 contains 16 residues. Germline V gives CDR1 SGHAT, CDR2 FQNNGV. CDR3 amino acids: CASSPFGRGFNYGYTF. The CDR3 nucleotides are TGTGCCAGCAGCCCGTTCGGAAGGGGATTTAACTATGGCTACACCTTC.

This clone was seen only once. The chain carries TRBV15 and TRBJ2-2, with 7 nucleotides matching TRBD1. With V trimmed by 8 bases and J by 4 bases, 7 bases remained unmatched. The V gene's germline CDR1 is LNHNV and CDR2 YYDKDF (reference sequence). This CDR3 spans 14 amino acids. The CDR3 here is CATYPGGATGELFF. The CDR3 DNA follows: TGTGCCACCTACCCAGGGGGTGCCACCGGGGAGCTGTTTTTT.

V and J are TRBV25-1 and TRBJ1-3; maybe TRBD1 (5 bases). CDR1 and CDR2 (germline): MGHDK, SYGVNS. The CDR3 runs 15 residues. Trimming shortened V by 3 bases and J by 5 bases, and 14 bases separated the two germline ends. CDR3 loop: CASSEGGGIRNTIYF. CDR3 bases: TGTGCCAGCAGTGAGGGCGGGGGTATTAGAAACACCATATATTTT.

This clone showed up just once. The chain employs TRBV2 and TRBJ1-5, with TRBD1 identical over 7 bases. The CDR3 is 14 residues long. The germline V gene has CDR1 SNHLY and CDR2 FYNNEI. V shed 3 bases, J shed 4 bases, and the junction held 3 bases outside the gene matches. CDR3 residues: CASSEGQQNQPQHF. The CDR3 DNA reads as TGTGCCAGCAGTGAGGGACAGCAAAATCAGCCCCAGCATTTT.

This chain connects TRBV4-2 to TRBJ2-7, with TRBD2 as a possible D gene (6 bases). There are 16 residues in the CDR3. Trimming cost V 4 bases and J 5 bases, with 21 bases left between them. Germline V CDR1 and CDR2: LGHNA, YNFKEQ. The DNA for the CDR3 is TGTGCCAGCAGCCCATCGGTCGGGGGTATCTACGACGAGCAGTACTTC. Protein: CASSPSVGGIYDEQYF.

The chain joins TRBV14 to TRBJ2-7, with D possibly TRBD2 on 6 matching bases. This CDR3 has 16 amino acids. V was shortened by 1 base and J by 2 bases, with 15 bases between the two germline ends. The germline CDR1 and CDR2 sequences are SGHDN and FVKESK. This chain's CDR3 is CASSQGLGGVAYEQYF. The CDR3, as DNA: TGTGCCAGCAGCCAAGGTTTGGGCGGGGTGGCCTACGAGCAGTACTTC.